Listed below are T cell receptor beta chains from one sample, sequenced in a study of T cells after posttransplantation cyclophosphamide. Repertoires were generated with immunoSEQ multiplex PCR, while TCRdb's copy carries only in-frame clones and drops some. The table includes about 18,000 clones, around four fifths detected once. Sequenced: memory CD4+ T cells sorted from blood. These receptors all come from a man aged 25-45 years in good health and a related stem cell transplant donor. Both conserved end residues are part of each CDR3. D genes are given only for firm matches. Some rows have no size entry. The others give once, few or many, or a class for an expanded clone.

>.|TRBV4-1|14|TRBJ1-1|.
CASSLLDRNTEAFF
>.|TRBV13|16|TRBJ1-1|.
CASSLRSRGPREMAFF
>.|TRBV7-2|14|TRBJ1-2|.
CASSLVGGRLGYTF
>.|TRBV13|15|TRBJ2-3|TRBD2
CASSRLAGSTDTQYF
>few|TRBV21-1|13|TRBJ1-1|.
CASRWGGRAEAFF
>.|TRBV5-5|16|TRBJ2-3|TRBD2
CASSLNHGGGTDTQYF
>.|TRBV5-1|15|TRBJ2-1|TRBD2
CASSVPRDYLNEQFF
>few|TRBV2|14|TRBJ1-1|.
CASILRVANTEAFF
>few|TRBV6-6|15|TRBJ2-1|TRBD1
CASRLSGQGTNEQFF
>.|TRBV19|15|TRBJ1-6|.
CASSIGGSYNSPLHF
>.|TRBV9|14|TRBJ1-2|TRBD1
CASSVAGGDYGYTF
>.|TRBV19|14|TRBJ2-1|TRBD2
CASSISGGGGEQFF
>.|TRBV5-3|17|TRBJ2-7|.
CARSLRGLGGFRYEQYF
>.|TRBV5-4|18|TRBJ2-3|TRBD2
CASSPGPSGAASTDTQYF
>.|TRBV5-5|19|TRBJ1-1|.
CASSLGGRKGPRLNTEAFF
>.|TRBV7-9|17|TRBJ2-3|TRBD2
CASSPSGGRSSTDTQYF
>.|TRBV15|13|TRBJ2-3|TRBD1
CATSIPGQVKQYF
>few|TRBV10-3|12|TRBJ2-3|.
CAIRSSGDTQYF
>.|TRBV29-1|15|TRBJ1-4|TRBD1
CSVFTGVPRGEKLFF
>few|TRBV6-1|12|TRBJ2-7|.
CASATIGEEQYF
>.|TRBV2|15|TRBJ2-2|.
CASSGYQGFTGELFF
>.|TRBV7-2|15|TRBJ2-6|.
CASSRDNSGANVLTF
>.|TRBV7-2|18|TRBJ2-5|TRBD2
CASSLGPGTSGLQETQYF
>.|TRBV11-2|14|TRBJ1-5|TRBD1
CASSVGTGSQPQHF
>.|TRBV5-4|13|TRBJ2-5|.
CASSLDRRETQYF
>.|TRBV25-1|11|TRBJ2-1|.
CASRLQGEQFF
>.|TRBV4-1|16|TRBJ2-6|.
CASSQDHGAGANVLTF
>.|TRBV5-4|16|TRBJ1-1|TRBD1
CASSLLTGGDGTEAFF
>.|TRBV4-1|15|TRBJ2-1|.
CASSQGGASYNEQFF
>.|TRBV29-1|12|TRBJ2-5|.
CSVVDARAQQYF
>.|TRBV6-1|13|TRBJ1-2|TRBD1
CASSIGQGYGYTF
>.|TRBV13|14|TRBJ2-3|.
CASQESGPWDTQYF
>.|TRBV5-1|15|TRBJ2-1|TRBD1
CASKLTGAPYNGQFF
>.|TRBV6-1|16|.|TRBD1
CASSVGSRQGGYEQYF
>.|TRBV2|14|TRBJ2-5|TRBD2
CASSVGGGAETQYF
>.|TRBV14|16|TRBJ2-5|TRBD1
CASSQGSRGLSETQYF
>.|TRBV28|14|TRBJ1-1|.
CASTLEPRITEAFF
>.|TRBV9|15|TRBJ1-5|.
CASSVDGQGSQPQHF
>.|TRBV11-2|16|TRBJ1-1|.
CASSFRTVLYNTEAFF
>.|TRBV7-2|15|TRBJ2-5|TRBD1
CASSPWDRGVETQYF
>few|TRBV25-1|14|TRBJ2-7|.
CASSESGPKNEQYF
>.|TRBV4-2|14|TRBJ1-1|.
CASSQDRWQYEAFF
>.|TRBV7-9|15|TRBJ2-6|TRBD2
CASSLGGSGANVLTF
>.|TRBV7-5|16|TRBJ2-2|.
CARSGVRTGSTGELFF
>.|TRBV9|16|TRBJ1-2|TRBD1
CASSVGGTVANYGYTF
>.|TRBV28|15|TRBJ1-4|.
CASNPHGGGNEKLFF
>once|TRBV5-4|16|TRBJ1-3|.
CASSPGGLSSGNTIYF
>.|TRBV5-4|14|TRBJ1-2|TRBD1
CASSPKQGNYGYTF
>.|TRBV5-1|15|TRBJ2-5|.
CASSDPRHLGETQYF
>.|TRBV19|18|TRBJ1-5|.
CASSTIGGELYSNQPQHF
>.|TRBV11-2|15|TRBJ2-1|TRBD2
CASSLSGGENNEQFF
>few|TRBV6-6|15|TRBJ1-3|.
CASSYSKGHGNTIYF
>.|TRBV11-1|16|TRBJ2-5|TRBD2
CASSLSGGAGMETQYF
>.|TRBV7-2|16|TRBJ2-3|TRBD2
CASSSVAGGRPDTQYF
>.|TRBV6-5|15|TRBJ1-5|TRBD1
CASSRRQGGNQPQHF
>.|TRBV7-3|14|TRBJ2-7|.
CASSVDPNSYEQYF
>.|TRBV7-7|15|TRBJ2-7|TRBD1
CASSYDSGGSYEQYF
>once|TRBV28|14|TRBJ1-3|TRBD1
CASSHTGAGNTIYF
>.|TRBV9|12|TRBJ2-1|.
CASSVAGGRQFF
>.|TRBV11-2|16|TRBJ2-1|.
CASSLGSGRSYNEQFF